The present T cell receptor (beta chain) was sequenced within a study of vaccination and CD4 T cells after COVID-19. As for the study in general: According to the study, participants were given two doses of BNT162b2 or mRNA-1273 vaccine. Whole-study results and caveats: Spike mono-reactivity held for 304 of 307 vaccine-specific clones in convalescent patients. The study examined relatively few convalescent patients and included no early post-infection timepoints.

Treatment in this sample: approximately 9-day PBMC culture with coronavirus spike peptide pools or control peptides (ViraFEST assay). Positive tests by PCR, dated March to December 2020, predated US Alpha, Beta and Delta variants. Germline-derived CDR1 and CDR2 are LNHDA and SQIVND (reference sequence). V was trimmed by 5 bases and J by 2 bases, leaving 16 bases between them. The CDR3 loop spans 15 amino acids. Scientists ran DNA taken from cultured CD4+ T cells through the Oncomine TCR Beta short-read assay for sequencing. MiXCR was run by TCRdb on the PCR reads, yielding one entry per CDR3 protein. Among roughly 13,000 distinct CDR3 sequences listed, 45% to 70% were seen once. For this clonotype: No antigen is known for it.

The V and J genes are TRBV19 and TRBJ2-7; possible D gene TRBD1, 6 bases. The sequence was collected from a human donor who had recovered from COVID-19. Sample: CD4+ T cells from blood, cultured in vitro, taken before SARS-CoV-2 vaccination. CDR3 bases: TGTGCCAGTAGTTTGAAAACGGGACAAACCTACGAGCAGTACTTC. It translates to CASSLKTGQTYEQYF.